Sequencing of this TCR beta chain was carried out in a study of T cells in Graves' hyperthyroidism and ophthalmopathy. This CDR3 is built from 15 residues. V was trimmed by 5 bases and J by 2 bases, leaving 15 bases between them. Germline loops: CDR1 SEHNR, CDR2 FQNEAQ (reference sequence). This clonotype has more than one count but fewer than ten. Amplification targeted TCR beta CDR3 regions from RNA transcripts. First-round RT-PCR targeting the TCR CDR3 was performed with the HTBI primer set. MiXCR, applied by TCRdb to the multiplex PCR reads, yields one record per CDR3 protein. The sample holds about 600,000 distinct CDR3 sequences, approximately 15% seen once.

The TCR originated in a woman between 35 and 50 years old with Graves' ophthalmopathy. Sequenced material: blood. This chain uses TRBV7-9 with TRBJ1-2; unclear D gene. The CDR3 coding sequence is TGTGCCAGCAGCCCCCCCGCGGCGGGGAACTATGGCTACACCTTC. Protein product: CASSPPAAGNYGYTF.